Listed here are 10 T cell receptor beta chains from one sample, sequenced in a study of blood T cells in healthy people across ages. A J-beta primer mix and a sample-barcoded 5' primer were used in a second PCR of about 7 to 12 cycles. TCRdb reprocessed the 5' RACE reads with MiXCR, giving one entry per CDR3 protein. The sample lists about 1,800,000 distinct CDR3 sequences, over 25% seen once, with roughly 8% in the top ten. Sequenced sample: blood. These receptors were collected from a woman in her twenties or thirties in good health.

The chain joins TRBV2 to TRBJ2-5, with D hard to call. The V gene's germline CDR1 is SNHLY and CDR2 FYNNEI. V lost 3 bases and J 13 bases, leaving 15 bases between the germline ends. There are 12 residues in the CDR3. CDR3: CASSEDPGLGYF. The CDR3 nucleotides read TGTGCCAGCAGTGAGGACCCCGGTTTAGGGTACTTC.

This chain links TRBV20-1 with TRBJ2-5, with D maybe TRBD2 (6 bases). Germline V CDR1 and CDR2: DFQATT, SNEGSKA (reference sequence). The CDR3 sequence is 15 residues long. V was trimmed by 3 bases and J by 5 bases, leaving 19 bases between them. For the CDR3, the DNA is TGCAGTGCTAGGGACGGTGGTTCAAGCGGGGAGACCCAGTACTTC. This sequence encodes CSARDGGSSGETQYF.

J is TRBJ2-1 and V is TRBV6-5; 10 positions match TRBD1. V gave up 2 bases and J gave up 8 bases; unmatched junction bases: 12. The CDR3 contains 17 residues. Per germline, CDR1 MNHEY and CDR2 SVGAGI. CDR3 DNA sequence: TGTGCCAGCAGTTACACTAGTGAAGGACAGGGGGGTGATGAGCAGTTCTTC. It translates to CASSYTSEGQGGDEQFF.

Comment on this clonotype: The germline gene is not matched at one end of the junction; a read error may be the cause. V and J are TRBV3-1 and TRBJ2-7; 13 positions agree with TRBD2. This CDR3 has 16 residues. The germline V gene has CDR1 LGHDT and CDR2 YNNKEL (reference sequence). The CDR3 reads CASSQELAGGPHEQYF. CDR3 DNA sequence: TGTGCCAGTAGCCAAGAACTAGCGGGAGGGCCGCATGAGCAGTACTTC.

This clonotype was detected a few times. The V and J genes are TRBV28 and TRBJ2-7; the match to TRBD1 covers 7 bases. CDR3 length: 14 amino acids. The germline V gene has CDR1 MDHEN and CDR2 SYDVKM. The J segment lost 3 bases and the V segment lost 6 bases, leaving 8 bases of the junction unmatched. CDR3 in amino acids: CASRAPGQFYEQYF. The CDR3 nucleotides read TGTGCCAGCAGAGCCCCGGGACAGTTCTACGAGCAGTACTTC. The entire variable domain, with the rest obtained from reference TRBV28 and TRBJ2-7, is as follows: DVKVTQSSRYLVKRTGEKVFLECVQDMDHENMFWYRQDPGLGLRLIYFSYDVKMKEKGDIPEGYSVSREKKERFSLILESASTNQTSMYLCASRAPGQFYEQYFGPGTRLTVT.

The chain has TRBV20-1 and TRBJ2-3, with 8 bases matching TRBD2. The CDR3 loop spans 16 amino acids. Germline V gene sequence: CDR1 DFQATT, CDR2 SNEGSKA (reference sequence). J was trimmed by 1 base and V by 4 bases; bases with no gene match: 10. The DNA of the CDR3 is TGCAGTGCTAACGTTCCCCGGGAGGGTCGCACAGATACGCAGTATTTT. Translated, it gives CSANVPREGRTDTQYF.

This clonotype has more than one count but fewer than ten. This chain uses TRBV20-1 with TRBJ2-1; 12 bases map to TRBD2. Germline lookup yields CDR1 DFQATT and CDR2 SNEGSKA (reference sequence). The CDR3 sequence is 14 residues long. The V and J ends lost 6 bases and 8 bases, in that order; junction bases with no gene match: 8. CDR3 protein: CSAPLAGGPDEQFF. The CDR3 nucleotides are TGCAGTGCGCCGCTAGCGGGAGGGCCGGATGAGCAGTTCTTC.

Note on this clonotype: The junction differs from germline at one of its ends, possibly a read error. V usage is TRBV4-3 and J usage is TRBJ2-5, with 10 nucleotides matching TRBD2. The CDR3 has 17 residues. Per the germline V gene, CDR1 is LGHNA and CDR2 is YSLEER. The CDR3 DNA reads TGCGCCAGCAGCCGCAACCTAGCGGGAGTGAGAGGGGAGACCAAGTACTTC. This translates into CASSRNLAGVRGETKYF.

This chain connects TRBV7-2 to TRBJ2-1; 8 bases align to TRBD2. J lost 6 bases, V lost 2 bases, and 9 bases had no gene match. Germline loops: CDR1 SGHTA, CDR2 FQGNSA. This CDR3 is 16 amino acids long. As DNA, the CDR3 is TGTGCCAGCAGCTTAACGGGAACGGGGGGGCGCAATGAGCAGTTCTTC. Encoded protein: CASSLTGTGGRNEQFF.

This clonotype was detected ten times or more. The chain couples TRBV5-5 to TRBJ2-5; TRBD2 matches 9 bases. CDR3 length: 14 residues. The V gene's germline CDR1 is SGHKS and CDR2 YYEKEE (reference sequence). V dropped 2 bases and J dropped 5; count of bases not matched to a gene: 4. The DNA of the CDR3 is TGTGCCAGCAGCTTTAGCGGGAGTAGGGAGACCCAGTACTTC. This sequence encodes CASSFSGSRETQYF.